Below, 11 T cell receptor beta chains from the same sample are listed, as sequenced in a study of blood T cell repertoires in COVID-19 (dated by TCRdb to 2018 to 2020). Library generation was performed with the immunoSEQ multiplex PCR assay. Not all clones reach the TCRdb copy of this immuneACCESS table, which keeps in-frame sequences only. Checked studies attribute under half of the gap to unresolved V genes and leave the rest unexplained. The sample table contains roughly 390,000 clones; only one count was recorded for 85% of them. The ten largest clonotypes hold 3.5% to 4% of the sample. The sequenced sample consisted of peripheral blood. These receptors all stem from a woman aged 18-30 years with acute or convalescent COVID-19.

CDR3: CASSLLGASGANVLTF. As DNA, the CDR3 is TGCGCCAGCAGCTTGTTAGGAGCCTCTGGGGCCAACGTCCTGACTTTC. The rearrangement uses TRBV5-1 and TRBJ2-6, with no clear D. In germline, CDR1 is SGHRS, CDR2 YFSETQ. The CDR3 has 16 amino acids. The V and J ends lost 1 base and 0 bases respectively, with 8 bases between them.

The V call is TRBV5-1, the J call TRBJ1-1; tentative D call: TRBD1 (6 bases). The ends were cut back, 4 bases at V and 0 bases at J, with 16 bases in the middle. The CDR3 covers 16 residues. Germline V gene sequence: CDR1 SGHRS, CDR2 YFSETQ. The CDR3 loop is CASSITGSQMNTEAFF. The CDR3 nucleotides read TGCGCCAGCAGCATAACAGGGTCCCAAATGAACACTGAAGCTTTCTTT. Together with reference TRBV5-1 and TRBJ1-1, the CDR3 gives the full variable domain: KAGVTQTPRYLIKTRGQQVTLSCSPISGHRSVSWYQQTPGQGLQFLFEYFSETQRNKGNFPGRFSGRQFSNSRSEMNVSTLELGDSALYLCASSITGSQMNTEAFFGQGTRLTVV.

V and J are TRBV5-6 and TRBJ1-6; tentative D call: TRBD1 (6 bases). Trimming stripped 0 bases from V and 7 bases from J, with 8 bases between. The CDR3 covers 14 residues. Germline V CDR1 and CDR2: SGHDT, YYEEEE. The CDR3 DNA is TGTGCCAGCAGCTTGGACAGGGAAAATTCACCCCTCCACTTT. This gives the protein CASSLDRENSPLHF. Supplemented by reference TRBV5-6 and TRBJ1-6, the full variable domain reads DAGVTQSPTHLIKTRGQQVTLRCSPKSGHDTVSWYQQALGQGPQFIFQYYEEEERQRGNFPDRFSGHQFPNYSSELNVNALLLGDSALYLCASSLDRENSPLHFGNGTRLTVT.

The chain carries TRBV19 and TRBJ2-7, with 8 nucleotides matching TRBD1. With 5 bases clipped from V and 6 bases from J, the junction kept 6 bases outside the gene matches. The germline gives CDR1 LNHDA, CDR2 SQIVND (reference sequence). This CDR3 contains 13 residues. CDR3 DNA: TGTGCCAGTAGTCCCGGACAGGGTCGCGAGCAGTACTTC. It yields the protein CASSPGQGREQYF.

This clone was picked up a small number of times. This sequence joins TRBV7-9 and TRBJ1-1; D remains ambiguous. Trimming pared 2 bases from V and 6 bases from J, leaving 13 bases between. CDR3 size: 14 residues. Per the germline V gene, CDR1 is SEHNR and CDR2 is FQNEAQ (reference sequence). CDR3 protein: CASSLKSVGAEAFF. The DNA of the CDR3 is TGTGCCAGCAGCTTAAAGAGTGTGGGCGCTGAAGCTTTCTTT.

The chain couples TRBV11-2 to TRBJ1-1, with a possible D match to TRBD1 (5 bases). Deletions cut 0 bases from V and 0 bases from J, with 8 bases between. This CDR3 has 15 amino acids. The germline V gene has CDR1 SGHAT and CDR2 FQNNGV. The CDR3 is CASSLEGRLNTEAFF. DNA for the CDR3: TGTGCCAGCAGCTTAGAGGGGCGCTTGAACACTGAAGCTTTCTTT.

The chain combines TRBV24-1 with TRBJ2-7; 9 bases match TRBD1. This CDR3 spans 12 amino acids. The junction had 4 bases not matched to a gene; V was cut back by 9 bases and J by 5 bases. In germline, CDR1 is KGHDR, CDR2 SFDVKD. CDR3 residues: CATGTGINEQYF. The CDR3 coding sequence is TGTGCCACCGGGACAGGGATTAACGAGCAGTACTTC.

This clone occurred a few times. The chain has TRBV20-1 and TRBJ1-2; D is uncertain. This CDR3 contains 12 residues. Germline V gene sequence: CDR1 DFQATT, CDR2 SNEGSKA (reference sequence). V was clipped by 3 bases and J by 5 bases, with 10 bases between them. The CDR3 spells CSASTSYYGYTF. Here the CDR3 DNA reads TGCAGTGCTAGTACCTCCTATTATGGCTACACCTTC.

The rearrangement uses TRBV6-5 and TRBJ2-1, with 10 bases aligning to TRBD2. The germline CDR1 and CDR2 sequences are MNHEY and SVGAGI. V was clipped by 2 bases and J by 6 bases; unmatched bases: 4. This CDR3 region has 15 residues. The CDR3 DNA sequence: TGTGCCAGCAGTTACGAACTAGCGGGGTCCAATGAGCAGTTCTTC. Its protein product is CASSYELAGSNEQFF.

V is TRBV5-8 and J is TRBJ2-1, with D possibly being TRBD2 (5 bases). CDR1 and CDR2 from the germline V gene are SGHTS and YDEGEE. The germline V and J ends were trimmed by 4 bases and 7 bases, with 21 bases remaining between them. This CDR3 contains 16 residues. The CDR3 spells CASSPLGDTRRNEQFF. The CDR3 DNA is TGTGCCAGCAGCCCGCTGGGAGACACGCGCCGTAATGAGCAGTTCTTC.

CDR3 nucleotide sequence: TGCGCCAGCAGCTTGGGGCAGGGGGCGGCCGGGGAGCTGTTTTTT. It specifies CASSLGQGAAGELFF. This sequence joins TRBV5-1 and TRBJ2-2, with TRBD1 identical over 8 bases. The CDR3 is 15 amino acids. The V gene end was trimmed by 0 bases and the J gene end by 6 bases; junction bases not matched to a gene: 4. Germline assignment: CDR1 SGHRS and CDR2 YFSETQ.